Listed below are T cell receptor beta chains from one sample, sequenced in a study of radiation and T cells in renal cell carcinoma. Assay used: immunoSEQ multiplex PCR; TCRdb lists only in-frame clones, some missing. The data hold around 60,000 clones, with around 81% observed a single time. The sample here was blood, taken from a patient whose treatment included radiotherapy and nephrectomy. These receptors were obtained from a man aged 60 to 75 with renal cell carcinoma. The CDR3 runs from the conserved cysteine through the conserved F or W. The D gene is left open where the match is weak. Expanded clones are given a class, and other clones once, few, many or no size at all.

V	size	J	D	DNA	CDR3
TRBV5-1	-	TRBJ1-2	-	TGCGCCAGCACCTTAGGAGACGGGGCAGAGTATGGCTACACCTTC	CASTLGDGAEYGYTF
TRBV6-1	-	TRBJ1-1	-	TGTGCCAGCAGTGAAAGCTCCCCAGGATTTTACACTGAAGCTTTCTTT	CASSESSPGFYTEAFF
TRBV9	-	TRBJ2-1	TRBD2	TGTGCCAGCAGCACTCGACTAGCTCTCCCCTACAATGAGCAGTTCTTC	CASSTRLALPYNEQFF
TRBV4-2	-	TRBJ2-2	-	TGTGCCAGCAGCCAAGCGGCGCAGAACACCGGGGAGCTGTTTTTT	CASSQAAQNTGELFF
TRBV19	-	TRBJ2-3	-	TGTGCCAGTAGTATAAGACACAAAAACACAGATACGCAGTATTTT	CASSIRHKNTDTQYF
TRBV18	-	TRBJ2-5	-	TGTGCCAGCTCACCGGACCGGGAGAGGACCCAGTACTTC	CASSPDRERTQYF
TRBV5-1	-	TRBJ1-2	TRBD1	TGCGCCAGCAGCTTGGTGGGGGACAGGACGTTAGATGGCTACACCTTC	CASSLVGDRTLDGYTF
TRBV19	-	TRBJ1-1	TRBD1	TGTGCCAGTAGTATCGATTTAACCGGGACAGGGGGATTCTTT	CASSIDLTGTGGFF
TRBV19	few	TRBJ2-5	-	TGTGCCAGTAGTATAGGGGGTAGCGGACAAGAGACCCAGTACTTC	CASSIGGSGQETQYF
TRBV7-3	-	TRBJ2-3	TRBD2	TGTGCCAGCAGCCCGGGACTAGCGGGATCCACAGATACGCAGTATTTT	CASSPGLAGSTDTQYF
TRBV3-2	few	TRBJ2-1	-	TGTGCCAGCAGCCGGCGCGAGTTCTTC	CASSRREFF
TRBV6-1	-	TRBJ1-2	-	TGTGCCAGCAGTGATACGCGGGATAACTATGGCTACACCTTC	CASSDTRDNYGYTF
TRBV5-1	-	TRBJ2-1	TRBD2	TGCGCCAGCAGCTTGTTTGTAGCGGGAGTTTCTGGGAATGAGCAGTTCTTC	CASSLFVAGVSGNEQFF
TRBV7-2	-	TRBJ2-3	TRBD2	TGTGCCAGCAGCGCTACTAGCGGGGTAAGCACAGATACGCAGTATTTT	CASSATSGVSTDTQYF
TRBV14	-	TRBJ1-1	-	TGTGCCAGCAGCCTACAGGGGAACACTGAAGCTTTCTTT	CASSLQGNTEAFF
TRBV7-2	-	TRBJ1-1	-	TGTGCCAGCAGCCGGGGTGGGGCAGGGCGTAGGACTGAAGCTTTCTTT	CASSRGGAGRRTEAFF